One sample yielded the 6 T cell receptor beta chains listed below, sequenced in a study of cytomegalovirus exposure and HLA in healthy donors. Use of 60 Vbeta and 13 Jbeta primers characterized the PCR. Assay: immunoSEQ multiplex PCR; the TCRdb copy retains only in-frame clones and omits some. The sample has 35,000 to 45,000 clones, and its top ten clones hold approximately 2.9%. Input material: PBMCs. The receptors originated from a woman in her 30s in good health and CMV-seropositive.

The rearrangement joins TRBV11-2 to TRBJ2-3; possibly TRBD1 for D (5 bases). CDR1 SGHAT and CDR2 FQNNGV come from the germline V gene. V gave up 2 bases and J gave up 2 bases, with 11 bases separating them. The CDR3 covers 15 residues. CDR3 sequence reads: CASSLLPGSTDTQYF. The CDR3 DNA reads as TGTGCCAGCAGCTTACTGCCAGGGTCCACAGATACGCAGTATTTT.

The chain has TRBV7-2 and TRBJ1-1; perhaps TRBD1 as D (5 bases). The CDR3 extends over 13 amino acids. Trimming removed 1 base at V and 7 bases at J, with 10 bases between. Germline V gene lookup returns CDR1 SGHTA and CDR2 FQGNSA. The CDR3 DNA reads TGTGCCAGCAGCTTAGAAAGGGGCAGTGAAGCTTTCTTT. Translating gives CASSLERGSEAFF.

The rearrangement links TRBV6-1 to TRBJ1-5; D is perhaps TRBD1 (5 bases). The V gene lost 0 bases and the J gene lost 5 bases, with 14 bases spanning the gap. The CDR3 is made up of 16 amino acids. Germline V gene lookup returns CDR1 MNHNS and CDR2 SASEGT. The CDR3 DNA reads TGTGCCAGCAGTGAAGCAAGGGGAGGTTGGGATCAGCCCCAGCATTTT. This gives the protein CASSEARGGWDQPQHF.

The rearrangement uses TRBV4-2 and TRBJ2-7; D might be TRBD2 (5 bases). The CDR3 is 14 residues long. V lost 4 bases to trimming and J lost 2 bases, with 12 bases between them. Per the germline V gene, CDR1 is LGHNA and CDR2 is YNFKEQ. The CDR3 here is CASSRTGIAYEQYF. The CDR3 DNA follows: TGTGCCAGCAGCCGGACGGGGATAGCCTACGAGCAGTACTTC.

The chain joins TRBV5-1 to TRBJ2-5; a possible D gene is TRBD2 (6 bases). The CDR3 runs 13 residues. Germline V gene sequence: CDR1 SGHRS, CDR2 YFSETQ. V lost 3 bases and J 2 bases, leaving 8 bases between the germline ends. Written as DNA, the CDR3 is TGCGCCAGCAGCTGGGGGGTTCAAGAGACCCAGTACTTC. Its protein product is CASSWGVQETQYF.

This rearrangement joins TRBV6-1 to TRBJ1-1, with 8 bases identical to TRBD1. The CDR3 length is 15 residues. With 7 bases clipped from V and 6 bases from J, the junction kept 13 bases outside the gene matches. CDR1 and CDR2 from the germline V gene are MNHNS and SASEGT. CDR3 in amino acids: CASNPDRGRRSEAFF. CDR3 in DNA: TGTGCCAGCAACCCTGACAGGGGAAGACGATCTGAAGCTTTCTTT.